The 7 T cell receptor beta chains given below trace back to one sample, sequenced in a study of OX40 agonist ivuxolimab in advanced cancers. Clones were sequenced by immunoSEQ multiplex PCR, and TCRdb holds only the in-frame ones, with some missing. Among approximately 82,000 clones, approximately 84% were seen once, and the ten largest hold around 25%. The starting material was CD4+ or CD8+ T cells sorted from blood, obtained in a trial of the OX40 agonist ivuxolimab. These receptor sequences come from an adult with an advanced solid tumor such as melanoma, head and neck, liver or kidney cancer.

CDR3 nucleotide sequence: TGCGCCAGCAGCCAGCTGGCGGGAATTTTCTACGAGCAGTACTTC. Translating gives CASSQLAGIFYEQYF. The V gene is TRBV5-1, the J gene TRBJ2-7, with D maybe TRBD2 (6 bases). The germline V gene has CDR1 SGHRS and CDR2 YFSETQ. Trimming pared 4 bases from V and 3 bases from J, leaving 17 bases between. The CDR3 extends over 15 amino acids.

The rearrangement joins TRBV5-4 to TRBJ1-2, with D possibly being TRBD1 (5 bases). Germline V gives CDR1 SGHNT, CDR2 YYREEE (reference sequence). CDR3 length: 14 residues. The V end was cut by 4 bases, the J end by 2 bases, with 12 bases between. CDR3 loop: CASSPMTVNYGYTF. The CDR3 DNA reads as TGTGCCAGCAGCCCCATGACAGTGAACTATGGCTACACCTTC.

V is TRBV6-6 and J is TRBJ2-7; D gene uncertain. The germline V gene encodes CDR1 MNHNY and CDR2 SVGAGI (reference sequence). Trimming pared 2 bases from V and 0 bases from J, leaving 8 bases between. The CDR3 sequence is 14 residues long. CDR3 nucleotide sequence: TGTGCCAGCAGTTACGCGTCGAGCTCCTACGAGCAGTACTTC. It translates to CASSYASSSYEQYF.

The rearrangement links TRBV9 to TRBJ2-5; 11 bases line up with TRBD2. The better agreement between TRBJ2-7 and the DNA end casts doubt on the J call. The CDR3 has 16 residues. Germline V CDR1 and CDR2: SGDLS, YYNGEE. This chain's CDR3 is CASSSSGLAEGYEQYF. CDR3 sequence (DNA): TGTGCCAGCAGCTCGTCGGGACTAGCGGAGGGCTACGAGCAGTACTTC.

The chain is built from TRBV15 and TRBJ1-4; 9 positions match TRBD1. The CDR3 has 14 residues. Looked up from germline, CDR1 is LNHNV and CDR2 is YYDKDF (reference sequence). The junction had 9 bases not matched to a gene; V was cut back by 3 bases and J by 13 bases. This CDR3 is CATSSRDRDVRLFF. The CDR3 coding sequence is TGTGCCACCAGCAGCCGGGACAGGGATGTAAGACTGTTTTTT.

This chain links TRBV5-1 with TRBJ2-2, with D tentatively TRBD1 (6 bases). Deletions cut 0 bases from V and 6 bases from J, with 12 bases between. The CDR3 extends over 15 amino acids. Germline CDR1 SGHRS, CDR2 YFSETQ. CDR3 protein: CASSLVTGTAGELFF. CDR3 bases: TGCGCCAGCAGCTTGGTAACAGGGACCGCCGGGGAGCTGTTTTTT.

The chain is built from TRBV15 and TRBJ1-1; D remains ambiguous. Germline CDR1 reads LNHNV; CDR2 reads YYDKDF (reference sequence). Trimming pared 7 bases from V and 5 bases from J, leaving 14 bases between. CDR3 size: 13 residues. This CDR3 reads CATTSTIWTEAFF. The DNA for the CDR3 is TGTGCCACCACCTCGACCATTTGGACTGAAGCTTTCTTT.